This T cell receptor beta chain was observed in a study of T-cell memory formation after mild COVID-19. This clonotype was recorded a few times. TCRdb reanalysed the 5' RACE reads using MiXCR and keeps one entry per CDR3 protein. The data contain 500,000 to 550,000 distinct CDR3 sequences, over 20% of them singletons. Material: PBMCs or a T cell subset sorted from them (not recorded which). The clonotype originates from an adult woman who had mild COVID-19 (a few samples of this study predate the infection). Cell type and time point are not known.

CDR3 coding DNA: TGCGCCAGCACGGCCTTAGTACGGGAGGATACGCAGTATTTT. Translating gives CASTALVREDTQYF. The chain has TRBV5-1 and TRBJ2-3, with D possibly matching TRBD2 (6 bases). V lost 6 bases, J lost 6 bases, and 17 bases lay in between. Germline V gene data show CDR1 as SGHRS and CDR2 as YFSETQ. CDR3 length: 14 amino acids. The full variable domain, completed using reference TRBV5-1 and TRBJ2-3, is KAGVTQTPRYLIKTRGQQVTLSCSPISGHRSVSWYQQTPGQGLQFLFEYFSETQRNKGNFPGRFSGRQFSNSRSEMNVSTLELGDSALYLCASTALVREDTQYFGPGTRLTVL.